This T cell receptor beta chain emerged from a study of T cell responses to AZD1222 COVID-19 vaccine (dated by TCRdb to the early 2020s). Context from the whole study: AZD1222 recipients whose second dose came at about 4 weeks and those whose second dose came at about 12 weeks were combined into one group, since spike-specific TCR depth and breadth did not differ between the two schedules. Enrollment into the trials was organized by age into subgroups of 18-55, 56-69 and 70-plus years, and those subgroups contained approximately 150, 30 and 60 TCR-sequenced participants, respectively. A total of around 240 trial participants underwent TCR sequencing, of whom under 220 had received two doses of AZD1222 and approximately 25 had received two doses of the MenACWY control vaccine. Here is what the overall study found, with its caveats: Because no samples from the day 14 peak response were available, repertoires could be characterized only after the peak T cell response. In the small 56-69-year group, the increase in depth fell short of significance, most likely because of low power. The vaccine-associated CD4 TCRs covered the entire spike protein, and the dominant responses fell in regions 160-218 and 743-854. Most participants were white British and females outnumbered males, and the authors suggested that clonal diversity may have been underestimated. Nearly half of unique spike-specific TCRs reportedly recognized epitopes outside regions mutated in the B.1.351 and B.1.1.7 variants. After two AZD1222 doses, both the breadth and the depth of spike-specific TCRs were significantly higher than at day 0 and than in MenACWY recipients. Conclusions about previously exposed vaccinees were limited because only a handful of AZD1222 recipients were SARS-CoV-2 seropositive at baseline.

This clone was found once. Its target antigen remains unknown. Base qualities are missing; no much larger clone stands one base away. This specimen's time point label, interpreted: baseline before first vaccination. The vaccinee samples were drawn from two UK trials, COV001 and COV002, one of which was a single-blind randomized controlled phase 2/3 trial testing AZD1222 (ChAdOx1 nCoV-19) in healthy adults. For TCRbeta chain sequencing, PBMC samples were collected from trial participants at day 0 and at day 28 after the second dose. The CDR3 runs 16 residues from the cysteine to the phenylalanine. Only the CDR3 region is kept as DNA, spanning 48 bases read in frame from base 1. The V and J ends are trimmed by 2 bases and 3 bases, leaving 17 bases between them. The germline V gene encodes CDR1 MNHEY and CDR2 SMNVEV (reference sequence). The CDR3 regions of human TCRbeta chains were subjected to immunosequencing. As for how the authors treated the data: Repertoire TCRs were matched against a reference library of SARS-CoV-2-specific TCRs generated with the MIRA antigen-specificity platform. Breadth meant the fraction of unique TCRs that were SARS-CoV-2-associated, whereas depth meant the fraction of total T cells that were SARS-CoV-2-associated. Using the MIRA data, each spike-specific TCR was mapped to the spike region that the TCR reacts to and placed in a CD4 or CD8 class. Log10-transformed breadth and depth values were compared by one-way ANOVA with Sidak's multiple comparisons tests. What TCRdb holds here is the immuneACCESS table cut down to in-frame rearrangements. Part of the clones is not present; checked against another copy, under half of the missing clones reflect an unresolved V gene, and the others are unexplained. V and J calls and clone size come straight from that table; D and trimming were deduced from the DNA. This sample comprises about 120,000 clones, roughly 90% of them detected only once. Of the sample, around 14% falls within the top ten clones.

This TCR came from an adult in good health. The chain is assembled from TRBV27 and TRBJ2-7; the D segment cannot be called with confidence. Sequencing was performed on peripheral blood, taken on day 0 of AZD1222 vaccination. The CDR3 region has the sequence CASSLDGLAGYYEQYF. The DNA sequence is TGTGCCAGCAGTTTAGATGGGTTAGCAGGTTACTACGAGCAGTACTTC.